This T cell receptor (beta chain) was captured by sequencing in a study of regulatory T cells in long-lasting Graves disease. Details on this clonotype: Its antigen is not identified.

The study, taken as a whole, reports: Lower TCR diversity was seen in persistent Graves' patients than in newly diagnosed ones.

The time point here: newly diagnosed GD, antithyroid drugs for less than 3 months. From PBMCs, RNA was extracted and then used to make the TCR library. Patients all came to the study from an endocrinology department in Xi'an, China. Through Arm-PCR of CDR3 regions and iRepertoire HTBI primers, TCR beta libraries were built. TCRdb re-called the multiplex PCR reads through MiXCR, storing one row per CDR3 protein. The sample includes 550,000 to 700,000 distinct CDR3 sequences, 15% to 20% seen only once; the top ten take about 12%. The J segment lost 4 bases and the V segment lost 3 bases, leaving 5 bases of the junction unmatched. This CDR3 spans 14 amino acids. CDR1 and CDR2 (germline): SGHDN, FVKESK. Separately, the same data were catalogued under a study of T cells in Graves' hyperthyroidism and ophthalmopathy. This second study notes: A set of HTBI primers served as the primers for a first-round RT-PCR of the TCR CDR3. Blood also held most thyroid clonotypes expanded beyond 0.001.

The genes are TRBV14 and TRBJ1-2, with 7 bases identical to TRBD1. The sequence came from a young man with Graves disease. The starting material was peripheral blood mononuclear cells (PBMCs), obtained at new diagnosis, from a patient treated with antithyroid drugs. DNA of the CDR3: TGTGCCAGCAGCCACGGACAGGCGACCTATGGCTACACCTTC. It is translated as CASSHGQATYGYTF.